Listed below are T cell receptor beta chains from one sample, sequenced in a study of blood T cell repertoires in COVID-19. Assay: immunoSEQ multiplex PCR; the TCRdb copy retains only in-frame clones and omits some. The sample includes some 45,000 clones, 88% of them seen just once. The sequencing input was peripheral blood. These receptors originate from a human donor in a cohort sampled during active COVID-19. CDR3s include the opening cysteine and the closing phenylalanine or tryptophan. For some rows the clone size is stated as once, few or many, or as a class when expanded; others skip it.

v_gene	j_gene	abundance	CDR3aa
TRBV4-1	TRBJ1-3	few	CASSQDPGGNTIYF
TRBV7-6	TRBJ1-5	once	CASSSTERGNQPQHF
TRBV12-5	TRBJ1-1	NA	CATSSRGGTEAFF
TRBV19	TRBJ2-2	NA	CASRTSGGNTGELFF
TRBV7-8	TRBJ2-1	once	CASSLALGRGTYNEQFF
TRBV13	TRBJ1-2	NA	CASSLGDRNYGYTF
TRBV19	TRBJ2-1	medium-sized	CASSIAEGLSEQFF
TRBV2	TRBJ1-4	NA	CASSEFGSATNEKLFF
TRBV27	TRBJ1-6	few	CASSFATGGTGSPLHF
TRBV4-1	TRBJ2-7	NA	CASSQDQEAAAASYEQYF
TRBV3-1/TRBV3-2	TRBJ2-3	NA	CASSQSSSGGYRTDTQYF
TRBV7-2	TRBJ2-7	NA	CASSLARTGDNEQYF
TRBV18	TRBJ2-5	NA	CASSLRDTQETQYF
TRBV10-2	TRBJ1-5	NA	CASLANSNQPQHF
TRBV5-1	TRBJ2-3	NA	CASSFPADTQYF
TRBV3-1/TRBV3-2	TRBJ2-7	NA	CASSQDSGGAIHEQYF
TRBV9	TRBJ1-4	NA	CASSVTGGWSEKLFF
TRBV5-4	TRBJ2-3	NA	CASSLGHRTDTQYF
TRBV2	TRBJ2-5	once	CASTLRTSGGQGTQYF
TRBV6-4	TRBJ1-1	once	CASTGRWTAHEDTEAFF
TRBV19	TRBJ1-2	NA	CASRGIEANYGYTF
TRBV4-1	TRBJ2-1	NA	CASSQGQNEQFF
TRBV30	TRBJ2-3	NA	CAWGIGGGDTQYF
TRBV27	TRBJ1-2	NA	CASSLLGQTNYGYTF